Shown below are 31 T cell receptor beta chains from a single sample sequenced in a study of graft-versus-host responses after intestinal transplantation. The method was immunoSEQ multiplex PCR; TCRdb's version includes in-frame clones alone and lacks a portion of them. The sample carries around 110,000 clones, around nine tenths recorded once. No antigen has been assigned to these receptors. The sequences come from unstimulated CD4+ T cells sorted from spleen or lymph node cells, collected before intestinal transplant. Receptor source: a human donor who received an intestinal transplant.

The chain couples TRBV7-8 to TRBJ2-5; D is ambiguous. CDR1 and CDR2 from the germline V gene are SGHVS and FQNEAQ. This CDR3 comprises 12 residues. Between the trimmed V and J ends, which lost 0 bases and 5 bases, there was a span of 4 bases. This CDR3 is CASSLAGETQYF. CDR3 nucleotides: TGTGCCAGCAGCTTAGCGGGCGAGACCCAGTACTTC.

The chain links TRBV4-3 to TRBJ1-6; TRBD1 agrees at 10 bases. J gave up 4 bases and V 0 bases, and 6 bases lay outside the gene matches. CDR3 length: 18 amino acids. CDR1 and CDR2 (germline): LGHNA, YSLEER. The CDR3 reads CASSQEPTGGKYNSPLHF. The CDR3 nucleotides are TGCGCCAGCAGCCAAGAACCGACAGGGGGCAAATATAATTCACCCCTCCACTTT.

The chain recombines TRBV28 with TRBJ2-7, with D possibly matching TRBD2 (6 bases). Germline V gene lookup returns CDR1 MDHEN and CDR2 SYDVKM. V was shortened by 2 bases and J by 4 bases, with 15 bases between the two germline ends. This CDR3 spans 15 amino acids. The DNA for the CDR3 is TGTGCCAGCAGTTTAGGGGGACTCCCCACTTACGAGCAGTACTTC. The encoded protein is CASSLGGLPTYEQYF.

In DNA form, the CDR3 reads TGCGCCAGCAGCTTGGCTCACAGGGGCACTGAAGCTTTCTTT. This gives the protein CASSLAHRGTEAFF. The V and J genes are TRBV5-1 and TRBJ1-1, with 7 bases fitting TRBD1. CDR1 is SGHRS and CDR2 is YFSETQ in the germline V gene. Germline trimming cut 0 bases from V and 4 bases from J; bases unmatched to any gene: 3. CDR3 length: 14 amino acids. The variable domain in full, with the rest retrieved from reference TRBV5-1 and TRBJ1-1, is KAGVTQTPRYLIKTRGQQVTLSCSPISGHRSVSWYQQTPGQGLQFLFEYFSETQRNKGNFPGRFSGRQFSNSRSEMNVSTLELGDSALYLCASSLAHRGTEAFFGQGTRLTVV.

This clone has only a few counts. The genes are TRBV6-5 and TRBJ1-4, with 7 bases aligning to TRBD1. From germline, CDR1 is MNHEY and CDR2 SVGAGI. The length of the CDR3 is 14 residues. The V gene end was trimmed by 11 bases and the J gene end by 7 bases; junction bases not matched to a gene: 13. The CDR3 here is CASQRGTDSEKLFF. In DNA, the CDR3 is TGTGCCTCCCAAAGGGGGACAGATAGTGAAAAACTGTTTTTT.

The chain couples TRBV11-2 to TRBJ2-7; 8 bases are a match to TRBD2. The CDR3 extends over 14 amino acids. Germline trimming cut 3 bases from V and 2 bases from J; bases unmatched to any gene: 3. Germline CDR1 reads SGHAT; CDR2 reads FQNNGV. The CDR3 sequence: CASSFTGGPYEQYF. CDR3 bases: TGTGCCAGCAGCTTTACGGGAGGGCCCTACGAGCAGTACTTC.

The CDR3 here is CASSLSRGQPNEKLFF. The CDR3, as DNA: TGCGCCAGCAGCTTGTCTCGAGGACAGCCTAATGAAAAACTGTTTTTT. The chain employs TRBV5-1 and TRBJ1-4; a possible D gene is TRBD1 (6 bases). This CDR3 is 16 amino acids long. CDR1 is SGHRS and CDR2 is YFSETQ in the germline V gene. Trimming removed 1 base at V and 3 bases at J, with 13 bases between.

The chain recombines TRBV6-1 with TRBJ2-3; D is possibly TRBD1 (6 bases). In germline, CDR1 is MNHNS, CDR2 SASEGT. The V end was cut by 2 bases, the J end by 3 bases, with 12 bases between. The CDR3 has 15 amino acids. CDR3 loop: CASSEWGRGTDTQYF. In DNA, the CDR3 is TGTGCCAGCAGTGAATGGGGCAGGGGAACAGATACGCAGTATTTT.

The V call is TRBV7-2, the J call TRBJ1-5; TRBD1 aligns across 7 bases. Germline lookup yields CDR1 SGHTA and CDR2 FQGNSA. The ends lost 5 bases at V and 5 bases at J; junction bases unmatched: 6. The CDR3 totals 14 residues. The CDR3 protein is CASSLRQGDQPQHF. The CDR3 nucleotides read TGTGCCAGCAGCCTGCGACAGGGAGATCAGCCCCAGCATTTT. Looking up the rest from reference TRBV7-2 and TRBJ1-5 gives the full variable domain: GAGVSQSPSNKVTEKGKDVELRCDPISGHTALYWYRQSLGQGLEFLIYFQGNSAPDKSGLPSDRFSAERTGGSVSTLTIQRTQQEDSAVYLCASSLRQGDQPQHFGDGTRLSIL.

V is TRBV18 and J is TRBJ1-4, with D uncertain. Germline CDR1 KGHSH, CDR2 LQKENI. The length of the CDR3 is 15 residues. Trimming left V 1 base short and J 5 bases short, with 11 bases between. This CDR3 is CASSPQEFLNEKLFF. In DNA form, the CDR3 reads TGTGCCAGCTCACCACAGGAGTTTTTGAATGAAAAACTGTTTTTT.

The chain couples TRBV7-9 to TRBJ2-3; a weak D match, TRBD2 (5 bases). Trimming took off 0 bases at V and 5 bases at J, with 9 bases between the two ends. In germline, CDR1 is SEHNR, CDR2 FQNEAQ (reference sequence). This CDR3 is built from 14 residues. The CDR3 region is CASSLAAGRDTQYF. Written as DNA, the CDR3 is TGTGCCAGCAGCTTAGCCGCGGGCAGAGATACGCAGTATTTT.

The chain joins TRBV7-9 to TRBJ2-7, with 8 bases aligning to TRBD1. The junction had 7 bases not matched to a gene; V was cut back by 5 bases and J by 1 base. Per the germline V gene, CDR1 is SEHNR and CDR2 is FQNEAQ (reference sequence). CDR3 length equals 15 residues. The DNA of the CDR3 is TGTGCCAGCAGCCGGACAGGGAAGACATCCTACGAGCAGTACTTC. Translated: CASSRTGKTSYEQYF.

The genes are TRBV7-2 and TRBJ2-5; TRBD2 might be the D (5 bases). The V and J ends lost 1 base and 3 bases respectively, with 12 bases between them. Germline V gene data show CDR1 as SGHTA and CDR2 as FQGNSA. The CDR3 loop spans 15 amino acids. The chain's CDR3 is CASSLVPGDEETQYF. The CDR3 region has the DNA TGTGCCAGCAGCTTAGTCCCCGGGGATGAAGAGACCCAGTACTTC.

J is TRBJ1-4 and V is TRBV6-6; D remains ambiguous. The CDR3 length is 14 residues. The germline gives CDR1 MNHNY, CDR2 SVGAGI (reference sequence). Between the trimmed V and J ends, which lost 1 base and 5 bases, there was a span of 8 bases. The chain's CDR3 is CASSYFGGNEKLFF. CDR3 coding DNA: TGTGCCAGCAGTTACTTCGGAGGAAATGAAAAACTGTTTTTT.

This chain joins TRBV4-3 and TRBJ2-7, with TRBD2 as a possible D gene (6 bases). Deletions cut 4 bases from V and 2 bases from J, with 18 bases between. The CDR3 consists of 16 residues. The germline gives CDR1 LGHNA, CDR2 YSLEER. CDR3 region: CASSRRAWDGTYEQYF. CDR3 nucleotide sequence: TGCGCCAGCAGCCGGAGGGCCTGGGACGGAACCTACGAGCAGTACTTC.

The V gene is TRBV14, the J gene TRBJ1-2; D remains unclear. The CDR3 contains 12 residues. V lost 1 base and J 7 bases, leaving 7 bases between the germline ends. Germline V gene sequence: CDR1 SGHDN, CDR2 FVKESK. This CDR3 reads CASSQGGRGYTF. The CDR3, as DNA: TGTGCCAGCAGCCAAGGAGGGCGTGGCTACACCTTC.

The rearrangement joins TRBV12-1 to TRBJ2-3; the table's D call, TRBD1, has no DNA check behind it. TRBV12-1 is termed a pseudogene. The CDR3 sequence is 16 residues long. CDR3 amino acids: CASSPADRWTPDTQYF. The CDR3 DNA reads TGTGCCAGCAGCCCCGCGGACAGGTGGACCCCAGATACGCAGTATTTT.

V and J are TRBV5-1 and TRBJ1-1; 8 bases agree with TRBD1. CDR1 is SGHRS and CDR2 is YFSETQ in the germline V gene. J gave up 0 bases and V 4 bases, and 11 bases lay outside the gene matches. There are 17 residues in the CDR3. CDR3 in amino acids: CASSIGQGESMNTEAFF. CDR3 coding DNA: TGCGCCAGCAGCATTGGACAGGGTGAGAGTATGAACACTGAAGCTTTCTTT.

CDR3 coding DNA: TGTGCCAGCAGTGAAGCGCCCGGGGGGACCGGGGAGCTGTTTTTT. Amino acid sequence: CASSEAPGGTGELFF. This rearrangement joins TRBV2 to TRBJ2-2; 7 positions match TRBD2. The ends lost 0 bases at V and 5 bases at J; junction bases unmatched: 3. The germline gives CDR1 SNHLY, CDR2 FYNNEI. The CDR3 contains 15 residues.

The rearrangement links TRBV19 to TRBJ2-1, with D possibly being TRBD2 (5 bases). The CDR3 runs 14 residues. Germline V gene sequence: CDR1 LNHDA, CDR2 SQIVND (reference sequence). V was clipped by 1 base and J by 5 bases, with 9 bases between them. The CDR3 is CASSIVTGNNEQFF. The CDR3 DNA reads TGTGCCAGTAGTATAGTCACGGGGAACAATGAGCAGTTCTTC. Full variable domain (missing parts from reference TRBV19 and TRBJ2-1): DGGITQSPKYLFRKEGQNVTLSCEQNLNHDAMYWYRQDPGQGLRLIYYSQIVNDFQKGDIAEGYSVSREKKESFPLTVTSAQKNPTAFYLCASSIVTGNNEQFFGPGTRLTVL.

The V and J genes are TRBV10-3 and TRBJ1-2; tentatively, D is TRBD1 (6 bases). In germline, CDR1 is ENHRY, CDR2 SYGVKD. This CDR3 has 13 amino acids. With 5 bases removed from V and 8 bases from J, the gap between germline ends came to 15 bases. CDR3 sequence: CAISSGPQGGYTF. CDR3 bases: TGTGCCATCAGTTCCGGGCCCCAGGGGGGCTACACCTTC.

The chain joins TRBV6-6 to TRBJ2-1, with 11 nucleotides matching TRBD2. The V and J ends lost 7 bases and 5 bases, in that order; junction bases with no gene match: 7. From germline, CDR1 is MNHNY and CDR2 SVGAGI (reference sequence). This CDR3 contains 15 residues. CDR3 region: CASTPQTSGDNEQFF. CDR3 sequence (DNA): TGTGCCAGCACTCCCCAGACTAGCGGGGACAATGAGCAGTTCTTC.

The rearrangement joins TRBV6-6 to TRBJ2-1; 10 nucleotides align to TRBD1. V lost 5 bases, J lost 8 bases, and 9 bases stayed unmatched. The CDR3 is 15 residues long. Germline CDR1 is MNHNY and CDR2 is SVGAGI (reference sequence). CDR3 nucleotides: TGTGCCAGCAGTCGCCCCGCGACAGGGGGCCATGAGCAGTTCTTC. Protein product: CASSRPATGGHEQFF.

The CDR3 protein is CASSVGGVDHPIYEQYF. The DNA for the CDR3 is TGTGCCAGCAGCGTAGGGGGCGTAGATCACCCGATCTACGAGCAGTACTTC. The rearrangement uses TRBV9 and TRBJ2-7, with D possibly TRBD1 on 5 matching bases. From germline, CDR1 is SGDLS and CDR2 YYNGEE. The CDR3 has 17 amino acids. V was clipped by 0 bases and J by 3 bases, with 19 bases between them.

This rearrangement joins TRBV10-2 to TRBJ2-7; D not certain. The CDR3 consists of 11 residues. V dropped 4 bases and J dropped 6 bases, with 7 bases sitting between them. Germline V CDR1 and CDR2: WSHSY, SAAADI. The CDR3 region is CASSARSEQYF. The DNA for the CDR3 is TGCGCCAGCAGTGCAAGGAGCGAGCAGTACTTC.

This chain connects TRBV14 to TRBJ2-7, with TRBD1 identical over 7 bases. J was trimmed by 7 bases and V by 1 base; bases with no gene match: 7. Germline CDR1 is SGHDN and CDR2 is FVKESK. This CDR3 region has 14 residues. CDR3 residues: CASSQVPGGGEQYF. Written as DNA, the CDR3 is TGTGCCAGCAGCCAAGTACCAGGGGGTGGTGAGCAGTACTTC.

The J gene is TRBJ1-1, the V gene TRBV4-2; D might be TRBD1 (6 bases). Trimming left V 3 bases short and J 1 base short, with 9 bases between. The CDR3 covers 14 residues. The germline V gene has CDR1 LGHNA and CDR2 YNFKEQ. CDR3 sequence reads: CASSQDRKNTEAFF. DNA for the CDR3: TGTGCCAGCAGCCAGGACAGAAAGAACACTGAAGCTTTCTTT.

V and J are TRBV14 and TRBJ2-5; 11 bases match TRBD2. The CDR3 sequence is 18 residues long. J was trimmed by 5 bases and V by 1 base; bases with no gene match: 12. The V gene's germline CDR1 is SGHDN and CDR2 FVKESK. CDR3 protein: CASSQAGLAGGPRETQYF. The CDR3 DNA sequence: TGTGCCAGCAGCCAAGCCGGACTAGCGGGCGGTCCCCGGGAGACCCAGTACTTC.

The V gene is TRBV5-1, the J gene TRBJ1-1, with D possibly TRBD1 on 5 matching bases. Trimming left V 0 bases short and J 0 bases short, with 9 bases between. Germline CDR1 reads SGHRS; CDR2 reads YFSETQ. There are 15 residues in the CDR3. CDR3 DNA: TGCGCCAGCAGCTTGGCCGGGACTGTGAACACTGAAGCTTTCTTT. It encodes CASSLAGTVNTEAFF.

The chain has TRBV4-1 and TRBJ2-1, with TRBD2 matching over 13 bases. The V and J ends lost 8 bases and 4 bases, in that order; junction bases with no gene match: 2. The CDR3 consists of 14 residues. Germline V gene data show CDR1 as MGHRA and CDR2 as YSYEKL. This CDR3 is CASRGLAGYNEQFF. CDR3 bases: TGCGCCAGCCGGGGACTAGCGGGATACAATGAGCAGTTCTTC.

The rearrangement links TRBV28 to TRBJ1-2; no firm D call. The CDR3 extends over 13 amino acids. Trimming left V 1 base short and J 6 bases short, with 9 bases between. CDR1 and CDR2 from the germline V gene are MDHEN and SYDVKM. CDR3 in amino acids: CASSLFSRDGYTF. DNA for the CDR3: TGTGCCAGCAGTTTATTCTCGAGGGATGGCTACACCTTC.